This T cell receptor beta chain stems from a study of blood T cells in healthy people across ages. Across the whole study: Using template switching, researchers captured about one barcoded beta molecule for each two T cells.

Only a few counts were recorded for this clonotype. The antigen is undetermined. The second PCR ran roughly 7 to 11 cycles with a sample-barcoded 5' primer and J-beta primers. With 12 random nucleotides, a template-switch adaptor tagged each individual cDNA molecule. Via MiXCR, TCRdb re-called the 5' RACE reads, giving one row per CDR3 protein. The sample has under 2 million distinct CDR3 sequences, about 35% seen once. Study outcomes and limitations: With age, beta diversity per million T cells declined roughly linearly, significantly by approximately 40. Naive CD4+ cells and diversity were both higher in long-lived donors than in aged donors.

After removal of 5 bases from V and 1 base from J, the junction contained 16 bases not matched to a gene. CDR3 length equals 18 residues. The germline gives CDR1 LGHDT, CDR2 YNNKEL (reference sequence). Sequenced material: blood. The TCR sequence derives from a woman aged 30 to 39 in good health. This chain joins TRBV3-1 and TRBJ2-5; TRBD2 matches 7 bases. CDR3 DNA sequence: TGTGCCAGCAGCTCACCCCGGCAGACTAGCCTCCCCCAAGAGACCCAGTACTTC. Amino acids: CASSSPRQTSLPQETQYF.